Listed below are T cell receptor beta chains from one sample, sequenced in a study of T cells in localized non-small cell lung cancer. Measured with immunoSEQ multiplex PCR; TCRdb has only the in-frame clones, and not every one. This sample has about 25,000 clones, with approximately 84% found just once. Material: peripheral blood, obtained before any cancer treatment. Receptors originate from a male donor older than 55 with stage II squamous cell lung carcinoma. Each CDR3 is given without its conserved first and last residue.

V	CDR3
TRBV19	ASSMGGTGVFEQY
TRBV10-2	ASSDVGGRGDTQY
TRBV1	TSSPRTGEVAISPSI
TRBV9	ASSRQGGSYNEQF
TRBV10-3	AISDSGGRAEAF
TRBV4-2	ASSSRQVDGNTIY
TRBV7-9	ASSPDRPSSTDTQY
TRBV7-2	ASSLAYNEQF
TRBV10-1	ASSEEGPISGNTIY
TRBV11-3	ASSLMGGEGRF
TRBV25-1	ASSESDTNTEAF
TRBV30	AWRLGTVTEAF
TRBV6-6	ASSYARTEAF
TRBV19	ASSMLQAGDEQY
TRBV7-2	ASSLGQGHIYEQY
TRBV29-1	SPDGWGLYGNQPQH
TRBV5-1	ASSLAQKETQY
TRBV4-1	ASSQGPTGAYEQY
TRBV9	ASSSGLAGAYNEQF
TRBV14	ASSQGYNEQF
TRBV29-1	SVFRRGTGDDGYT
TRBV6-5	ASGTTGGSFGYT
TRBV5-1	ASSLVSGTDGYT
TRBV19	ASSPRWDSIPPYNEQF
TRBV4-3	ASSPRAGGEKLF
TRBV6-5	ASSTGTGWYEQY
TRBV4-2	ASSQDESGRGYNEQF
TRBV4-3	ASSQDLRVEQY
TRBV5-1	ASSSDSLSYNEQF
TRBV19	ASSIGLRDRH
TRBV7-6	ASSLGSGTEAF
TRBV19	ASSIGSVMNTEAF
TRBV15	ATSRDPPGGNTEAF
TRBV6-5	ASSPRQGGYT
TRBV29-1	SVVGQGTNYGYT
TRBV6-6	ASSYSTGGEQY
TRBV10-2	ASRGGTGEEDTQY
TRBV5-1	ASSLAMGTVYGYT
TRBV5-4	ASSLDPLAGAGELF
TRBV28	ARSFGRTHGYT
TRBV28	ASSVVQAGTGELF
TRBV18	ASSPRQQGGNEKLF
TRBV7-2	ASSQHGQGLGEQY
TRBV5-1	ASSLGASGTGYSYGYT
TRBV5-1	ASSDGLAGGYEQF
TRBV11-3	ASSRVAGGYLSGANVLT
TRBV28	ASSLGGGRNSNQPQH
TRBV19	ASNTGFPNYGYT
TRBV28	ASRELGGMMNTEAF
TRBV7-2	ASSFRGVQETQY
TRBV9	ASSRTGPGYGYT
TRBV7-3	ASSFTAGAGTGELF
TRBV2	ASRQGGTGELF
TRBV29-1	SVVKSGSTDTQY